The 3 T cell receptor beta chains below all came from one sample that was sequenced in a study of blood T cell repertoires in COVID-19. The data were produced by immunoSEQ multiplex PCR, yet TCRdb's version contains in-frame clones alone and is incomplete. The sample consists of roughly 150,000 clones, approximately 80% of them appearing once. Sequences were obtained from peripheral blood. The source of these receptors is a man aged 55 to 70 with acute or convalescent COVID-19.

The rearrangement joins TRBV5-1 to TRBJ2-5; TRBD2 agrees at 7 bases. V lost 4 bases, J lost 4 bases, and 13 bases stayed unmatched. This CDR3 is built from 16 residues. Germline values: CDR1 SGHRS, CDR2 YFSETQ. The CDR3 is CASSDSFPGGRETQYF. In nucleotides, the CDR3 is TGCGCCAGCAGCGACTCCTTCCCGGGGGGACGAGAGACCCAGTACTTC.

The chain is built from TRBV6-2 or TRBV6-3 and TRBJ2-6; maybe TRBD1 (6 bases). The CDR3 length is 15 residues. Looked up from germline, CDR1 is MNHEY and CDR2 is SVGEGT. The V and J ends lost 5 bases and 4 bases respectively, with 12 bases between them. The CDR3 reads CASSGQSEGANVLTF. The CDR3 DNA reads TGTGCCAGCAGTGGACAGAGTGAGGGGGCCAACGTCCTGACTTTC.

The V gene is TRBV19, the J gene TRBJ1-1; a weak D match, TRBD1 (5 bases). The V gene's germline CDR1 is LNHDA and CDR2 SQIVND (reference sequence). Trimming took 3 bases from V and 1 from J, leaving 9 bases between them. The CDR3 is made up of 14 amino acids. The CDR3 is CASSISTGNTEAFF. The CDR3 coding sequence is TGTGCCAGTAGTATTTCCACAGGGAACACTGAAGCTTTCTTT.